A selection of T cell receptor beta chains follows, all from one sample in a study of blood T cell repertoires in COVID-19. Data came from immunoSEQ multiplex PCR; TCRdb stores just in-frame clones and leaves some out. In the table there are 160,000 or so clones, 87% of which are singletons. Sequencing input: PBMCs or T cells enriched from blood (not recorded which). Receptors were obtained from a human donor with acute COVID-19. The donor label of this sample is uncertain. CDR3s include the opening cysteine and the closing phenylalanine or tryptophan.

v_call: TRBV12-5; j_call: TRBJ2-5; cdr3_aa: CASAPGATSGGRETQYF
v_call: TRBV5-1; j_call: TRBJ2-1; cdr3_aa: CASSRGLWANEQFF
v_call: TRBV30; j_call: TRBJ1-2; cdr3_aa: CAWSFSTGYYGYTF
v_call: TRBV7-8; j_call: TRBJ1-2; cdr3_aa: CASRGQGAKGYTF
v_call: TRBV9; j_call: TRBJ2-3; cdr3_aa: CASSPPGTANTQYF
v_call: TRBV29-1; j_call: TRBJ2-5; cdr3_aa: CSVGGRRGGWTQYF
v_call: TRBV4-1; j_call: TRBJ1-6; cdr3_aa: CASSQDRDSWTSPLHF
v_call: TRBV4-1; j_call: TRBJ1-2; cdr3_aa: CASSQDSVGPDYGYTF
v_call: TRBV30; j_call: TRBJ1-1; cdr3_aa: CAWSSGQGTTEAFF
v_call: TRBV4-1; j_call: TRBJ1-2; cdr3_aa: CASSQDAGQDVRGYTF
v_call: TRBV7-9; j_call: TRBJ2-3; cdr3_aa: CASSLAVARSTDTQYF
v_call: TRBV30; j_call: TRBJ2-3; cdr3_aa: CAYVSGTFTDTQYF
v_call: TRBV7-6; j_call: TRBJ2-2; cdr3_aa: CASSLRGGNTGELFF
v_call: TRBV21-1; j_call: TRBJ1-1; cdr3_aa: CASSKETVMNTEAFF
v_call: TRBV7-9; j_call: TRBJ1-6; cdr3_aa: CASSLGGGGTPLHF
v_call: TRBV21-1; j_call: TRBJ1-5; cdr3_aa: CASSKERGGADSNQPQHF
v_call: TRBV7-2; j_call: TRBJ2-3; cdr3_aa: CASSRGGARTDTQYF
v_call: TRBV2; j_call: TRBJ2-3; cdr3_aa: CASSEAGGGESDTQYF
v_call: TRBV2; j_call: TRBJ1-3; cdr3_aa: CASSEDRFSGNTIYF
v_call: TRBV30; j_call: TRBJ1-1; cdr3_aa: CAWSGHKNTEAFF
v_call: TRBV7-3; j_call: TRBJ1-4; cdr3_aa: CASSIARTGRATNEKLFF
v_call: TRBV3-1/TRBV3-2; j_call: TRBJ1-1; cdr3_aa: CASSHVQTPAGTEAFF
v_call: TRBV4-2; j_call: TRBJ2-3; cdr3_aa: CASSQEGGEEGDTQYF
v_call: TRBV19; j_call: TRBJ2-7; cdr3_aa: CASSSTGEQYF
v_call: TRBV10-2; j_call: TRBJ1-5; cdr3_aa: CASSTTGADQPQHF
v_call: TRBV28; j_call: TRBJ1-3; cdr3_aa: CASSLEDGTGNTIYF
v_call: TRBV27; j_call: TRBJ2-6; cdr3_aa: CASSLSATSGANVLTF
v_call: TRBV3-1/TRBV3-2; j_call: TRBJ1-4; cdr3_aa: CASSKTGYNEKLFF
v_call: TRBV9; j_call: TRBJ2-3; cdr3_aa: CASSVGTRPTDTQYF
v_call: TRBV6-5; j_call: TRBJ2-5; cdr3_aa: CASSYDRGVEETQYF
v_call: TRBV9; j_call: TRBJ2-3; cdr3_aa: CASSVVGDFTDTQYF
v_call: TRBV21-1; j_call: TRBJ2-1; cdr3_aa: CASSNPDRRGYNEQFF
v_call: TRBV9; j_call: TRBJ1-2; cdr3_aa: CASSVGAGQEGYTF
v_call: TRBV2; j_call: TRBJ2-3; cdr3_aa: CASSEQGVGTDTQYF
v_call: TRBV25-1; j_call: TRBJ1-2; cdr3_aa: CASIGDRGDYGYTF
v_call: TRBV5-4; j_call: TRBJ1-1; cdr3_aa: CASSLAVNTEAFF
v_call: TRBV4-1; j_call: TRBJ1-2; cdr3_aa: CASSHVRGRAYGYTF